This TCR beta chain was profiled in a study of cytomegalovirus exposure and HLA in healthy donors (dated by TCRdb to the late 2010s). At the level of the whole study: According to a later analysis, one platform produced both the 120 validation repertoires and the approximately 660 repertoires of the first cohort. The study aimed to test whether cataloging public T cell receptors could reveal signatures of past pathogen exposure. In addition to the first cohort of 666 subjects, a separate validation cohort of 120 different subjects was used. High-throughput TCR immunosequencing, statistical association of individual TCRs with disease status, and machine learning were combined to predict cytomegalovirus infection status. The research as a whole found: In the study, some 160 TCR beta chains were listed as associated with cytomegalovirus. Cytomegalovirus status was reported to be diagnosed by the classifier with high specificity and sensitivity in both the original and validation cohorts. A few of the identified cytomegalovirus-associated TCR beta chains were confirmed in vitro to be specific for cytomegalovirus antigens. Of the cluster scores, approximately 95% were above 0 in a later analysis, which found that TCRs clustered in the first cohort also tended to co-occur in the 120 validation repertoires. Most TCR sequences were observed very rarely across donors, whereas some public TCRs were present in many individuals. The authors suggested that the approach could potentially be extended to other disease states and immunological phenotypes. The validation cohort had no HLA typing available for a later analysis, so co-occurrence within that cohort was assessed over all 120 or so repertoires.

V was cut back by 3 bases and J by 6 bases, leaving a gap of 11 bases between them. CDR1 and CDR2 are read off the germline V gene as SNHLY and FYNNEI. Counted from cysteine to phenylalanine, this CDR3 has 13 amino acids. The only DNA kept is the CDR3, 39 bases in frame from the first base. This clone was found a few times. No cognate antigen has been identified for it. No per-base quality is available; no much larger clone lies one base away. Separate from the roughly 630-subject first cohort, the validation cohort of 90 to 150 subjects was the group to which the donors belonged. Library prep was done by the immunoSEQ multiplex PCR assay. The original pipeline was this. A statistical classification framework was built for diagnosing cytomegalovirus status from the catalog of TCR beta chain sequences. In its TCRdb copy, this immuneACCESS table keeps in-frame sequences only and misses some clones. Where compared with another copy, unresolved V genes explain less than half of these, and the others have no known cause. V, J and clone size derive from that table, while D and trimming were established from the DNA sequence. The sample contains 130,000 to 150,000 clones, 80% to 90% of them found a single time. Of the sample, 4.5% falls within the top ten clones.

This clonotype was obtained from a man between 18 and 29 years old in good health and CMV-seropositive. Specimen: PBMCs. The chain links TRBV2 with TRBJ1-2; a weak D assignment points to TRBD1 (5 bases agree). The DNA sequence is TGTGCCAGCAGTGATCGGGGGTACGATGGCTACACCTTC. It codes for CASSDRGYDGYTF.